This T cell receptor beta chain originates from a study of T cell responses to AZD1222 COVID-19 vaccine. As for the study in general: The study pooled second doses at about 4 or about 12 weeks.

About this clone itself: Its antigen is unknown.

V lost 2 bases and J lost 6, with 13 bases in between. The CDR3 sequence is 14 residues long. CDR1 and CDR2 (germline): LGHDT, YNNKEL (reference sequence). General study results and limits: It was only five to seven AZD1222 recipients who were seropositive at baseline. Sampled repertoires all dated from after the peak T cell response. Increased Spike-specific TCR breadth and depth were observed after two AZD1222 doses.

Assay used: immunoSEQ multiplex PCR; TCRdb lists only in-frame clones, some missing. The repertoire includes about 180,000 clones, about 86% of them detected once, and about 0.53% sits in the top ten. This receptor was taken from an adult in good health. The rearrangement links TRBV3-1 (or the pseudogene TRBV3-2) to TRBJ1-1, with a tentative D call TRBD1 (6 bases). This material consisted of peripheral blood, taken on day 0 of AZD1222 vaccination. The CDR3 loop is CASSQQDRWAEAFF. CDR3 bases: TGTGCCAGCAGCCAACAAGACAGGTGGGCTGAAGCTTTCTTT.